The clone carrying this T cell receptor beta chain was counted a single time. What it binds is not known. The data belong to a study of CD8 T cells in Susac syndrome. Study findings and constraints: The authors acknowledged that the study's TCR sequencing and HLA analysis involved relatively few individuals.

Random hexamers were used to reverse transcribe an amount of 0.5 to 1 ug RNA. A single record per CDR3 protein comes from TCRdb applying MiXCR to the immunoSEQ multiplex PCR reads. Among approximately 150,000 distinct CDR3 sequences listed, roughly 95% were seen once. This TCR was recovered from a human donor with multiple sclerosis. The specimen was CD4+ T cells from PBMCs.

The CDR3 nucleotides read TGTGCCAGCAGGACCTCGACAGGGGACGAGACCCAGTACTTC. Translation: CASRTSTGDETQYF. The rearrangement links TRBV11-2 to TRBJ2-5, with 8 bases matching TRBD1. Trimming took 6 bases from V and 5 from J; bases not matched to a gene: 8. The CDR3 runs 14 residues. Looked up from germline, CDR1 is SGHAT and CDR2 is FQNNGV.